This T cell receptor beta chain was documented in a study of cytomegalovirus exposure and HLA in healthy donors listed by TCRdb under 2017. Context from the whole study: According to a later analysis, one platform produced both the 120 validation repertoires and the 670 or so repertoires of the first cohort. Along with the roughly 670-subject first cohort, a separate validation cohort of around 120 different subjects was used. High-throughput TCR immunosequencing, statistical association of individual TCRs with disease status, and machine learning were combined to predict cytomegalovirus infection status. The study aimed to test whether signatures of past pathogen exposure could be identified by cataloging public T cell receptors.

Library generation was performed with the immunoSEQ multiplex PCR assay. The authors' pipeline ran thus. A statistical classification framework was developed to diagnose cytomegalovirus status using the catalog of TCR beta chain sequences. TCRdb's version of the immuneACCESS table is confined to in-frame rearrangements and falls short of the full clone set. An unresolved V gene accounts for under half of the shortfall where checked; the remainder is of unknown origin. V and J calls plus clone size are reproduced from that table; the DNA served to infer D and trimming. Counted in this sample were 100,000 to 150,000 clones; around 94% of them appeared once. Around 1.2% of the sample goes to the ten largest clones. The donors belonged to the validation cohort of approximately 130 subjects, which was separate from the roughly 670-subject first cohort. What the authors observed across the whole study: Subsequent analysis determined that TCRs grouped into clusters in the first cohort also showed a tendency toward co-occurrence across the approximately 120 validation repertoires, and approximately 94% of cluster scores exceeded 0. Three of the identified cytomegalovirus-associated TCR beta chains were confirmed in vitro to be specific for cytomegalovirus antigens. In both the original and validation cohorts, the classifier was reported to diagnose cytomegalovirus status with high specificity and sensitivity. A total of 150 to 200 TCR beta chains were listed by the study as associated with cytomegalovirus. Most TCR sequences were seen in very few donors, while some public TCRs were found in many individuals. The validation cohort had no HLA typing available for a later analysis, so co-occurrence within that cohort was assessed over all 120 or so repertoires. It was suggested by the authors that the approach could potentially be generalized to other disease states and immunological phenotypes.

About this clone: No antigen is known for it. The sample holds no much larger clone one base away, and base qualities are not on file.

The sample was PBMCs. This clonotype originated in a woman under 30 in good health and CMV-seronegative.

The bases read TGTGCCAGCAGCCAGGATGAGGAAAAACTGTTTTTT. Its amino acids are CASSQDEEKLFF. The rearranged chain carries TRBV6-5 and TRBJ1-4; no D segment can be confidently identified. From the cysteine through the phenylalanine, the CDR3 covers 12 amino acids. The sequence is cut down to CDR3 DNA, 36 bases in frame from base 1. Trimming costs V 6 bases and J 8 bases, and their ends lie 10 bases apart. Based on the germline V gene, the CDR1 and CDR2 sequences are MNHEY and SVGAGI.